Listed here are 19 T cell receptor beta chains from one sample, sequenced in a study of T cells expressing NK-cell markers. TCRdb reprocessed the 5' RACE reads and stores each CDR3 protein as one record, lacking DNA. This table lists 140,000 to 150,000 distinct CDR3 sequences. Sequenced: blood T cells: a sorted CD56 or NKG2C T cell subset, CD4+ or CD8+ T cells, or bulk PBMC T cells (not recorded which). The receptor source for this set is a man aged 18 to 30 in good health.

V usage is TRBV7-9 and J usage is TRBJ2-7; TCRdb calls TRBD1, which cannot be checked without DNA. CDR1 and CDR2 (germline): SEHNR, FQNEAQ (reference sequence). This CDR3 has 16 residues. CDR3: CASSPPGGQGFYEQYF.

The CDR3: CASSLSLSYEQYF. V is TRBV27 and J is TRBJ2-7. From germline, CDR1 is MNHEY and CDR2 SMNVEV (reference sequence). The CDR3 runs to 13 residues.

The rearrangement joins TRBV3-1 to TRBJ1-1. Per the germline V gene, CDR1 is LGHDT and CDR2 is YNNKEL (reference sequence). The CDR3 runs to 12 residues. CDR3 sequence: CASTFGSSEAFF. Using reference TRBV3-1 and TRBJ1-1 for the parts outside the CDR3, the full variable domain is DTAVSQTPKYLVTQMGNDKSIKCEQNLGHDTMYWYKQDSKKFLKIMFSYNNKELIINETVPNRFSPKSPDKAHLNLHINSLELGDSAVYFCASTFGSSEAFFGQGTRLTVV.

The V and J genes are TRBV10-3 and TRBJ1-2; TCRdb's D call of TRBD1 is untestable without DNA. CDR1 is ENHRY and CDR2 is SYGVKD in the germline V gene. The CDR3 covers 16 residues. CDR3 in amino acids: CAISESARDRGYGYTF.

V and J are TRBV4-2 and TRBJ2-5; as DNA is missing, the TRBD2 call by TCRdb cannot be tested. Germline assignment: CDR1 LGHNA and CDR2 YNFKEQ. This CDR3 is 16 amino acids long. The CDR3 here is CASSPRGSGDQETQYF.

This chain's CDR3 is CASSLLRREGTDTQYF. The chain recombines TRBV27 with TRBJ2-3; TCRdb returns TRBD2, unconfirmable since there is no DNA. The CDR3 contains 16 residues. Germline V gene lookup returns CDR1 MNHEY and CDR2 SMNVEV (reference sequence).

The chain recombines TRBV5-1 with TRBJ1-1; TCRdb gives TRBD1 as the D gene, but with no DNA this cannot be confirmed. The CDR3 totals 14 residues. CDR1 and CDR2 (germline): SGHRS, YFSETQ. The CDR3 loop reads CASSPKQGLIEAFF.

The CDR3 is CAISDPSGTGELFF. The chain employs TRBV10-3 and TRBJ2-2. CDR1 ENHRY and CDR2 SYGVKD come from the germline V gene. CDR3 length equals 14 residues.

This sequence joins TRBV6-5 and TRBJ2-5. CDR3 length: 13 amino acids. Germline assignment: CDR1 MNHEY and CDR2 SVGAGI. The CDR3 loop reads CASSYSKVETQYF.

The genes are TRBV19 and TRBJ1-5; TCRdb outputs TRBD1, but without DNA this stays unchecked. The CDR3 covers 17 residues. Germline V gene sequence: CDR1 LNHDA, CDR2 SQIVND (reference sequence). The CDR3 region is CASSGRTGDTSNQPQHF.

Here the CDR3 reads CATRGRPSGRFGDNEQFF. The chain is built from TRBV24-1 and TRBJ2-1; checking the TCRdb D call of TRBD2 is not possible without DNA. CDR1 is KGHDR, CDR2 SFDVKD, per germline. This CDR3 is built from 18 residues.

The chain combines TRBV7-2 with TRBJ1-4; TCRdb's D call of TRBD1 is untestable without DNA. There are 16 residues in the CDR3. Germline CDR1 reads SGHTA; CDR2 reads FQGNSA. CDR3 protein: CASRPQTGAENEKLFF.

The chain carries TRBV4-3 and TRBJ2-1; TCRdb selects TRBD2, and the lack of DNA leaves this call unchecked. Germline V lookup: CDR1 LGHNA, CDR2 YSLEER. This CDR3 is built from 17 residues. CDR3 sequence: CASSQEMGTSSYNEQFF.

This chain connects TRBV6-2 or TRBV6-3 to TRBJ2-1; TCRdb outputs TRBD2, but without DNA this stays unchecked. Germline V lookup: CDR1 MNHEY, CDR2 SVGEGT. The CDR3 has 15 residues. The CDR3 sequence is CASSFAGGRYNEQFF.

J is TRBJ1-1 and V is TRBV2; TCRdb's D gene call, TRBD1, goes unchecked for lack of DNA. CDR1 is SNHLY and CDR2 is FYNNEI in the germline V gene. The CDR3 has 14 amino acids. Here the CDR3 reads CASIPGFLSPEAFF.

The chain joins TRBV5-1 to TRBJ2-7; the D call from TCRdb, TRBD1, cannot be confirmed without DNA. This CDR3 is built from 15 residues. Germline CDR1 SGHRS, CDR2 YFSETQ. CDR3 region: CASSPPGTAIYEQYF.

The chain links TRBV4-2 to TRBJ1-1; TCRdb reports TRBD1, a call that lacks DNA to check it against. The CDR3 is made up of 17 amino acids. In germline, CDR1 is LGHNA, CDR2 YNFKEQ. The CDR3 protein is CASSRPGTGEVDTEAFF.

The CDR3 sequence is CASSTGLAAKYNEQFF. The chain couples TRBV5-1 to TRBJ2-1; TCRdb proposes TRBD2, but this gene call is untestable without DNA. CDR1 is SGHRS, CDR2 YFSETQ, per germline. CDR3 length: 16 amino acids.

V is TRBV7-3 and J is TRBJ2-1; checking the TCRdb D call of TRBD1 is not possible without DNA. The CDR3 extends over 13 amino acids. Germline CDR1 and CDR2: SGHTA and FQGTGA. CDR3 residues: CASSYGGVDEQFF.